The subject of this entry is one T cell receptor beta chain. The antigen remains unidentified. Assay used: immunoSEQ multiplex PCR; TCRdb lists only in-frame clones, some missing. The sample carries roughly 56,000 clones, approximately 84% recorded once. Unmatched junction bases numbered 3, after V lost 0 bases and J lost 5 bases. CDR1 is SGHAT, CDR2 FQNNGV, per germline. The CDR3 is 15 amino acids. This entry comes from a study of OX40 agonist ivuxolimab in advanced cancers. Regarding the study as a whole: Partial responders treated at 0.1-3.0 mg/kg exhibited clonal expansion among the lowest measured. At doses 0.1 to 3.0 mg/kg, CD4+ and CD8+ clones expanded. Relative to CD4+, CD8+ T cells held more expanded clones on average.

The starting material was CD4+ or CD8+ T cells sorted from blood, obtained in a trial of the OX40 agonist ivuxolimab. V is TRBV11-2 and J is TRBJ2-1; TRBD2 matches 8 bases. The clonotype comes from an adult with an advanced solid tumor such as melanoma, head and neck, liver or kidney cancer. CDR3 coding DNA: TGTGCCAGCAGCTTAGAACTAGCGGCAAACAATGAGCAGTTCTTC. This codes for CASSLELAANNEQFF. Drawing the rest from reference TRBV11-2 and TRBJ2-1, the complete variable domain is EAGVAQSPRYKIIEKRQSVAFWCNPISGHATLYWYQQILGQGPKLLIQFQNNGVVDDSQLPKDRFSAERLKGVDSTLKIQPAKLEDSAVYLCASSLELAANNEQFFGPGTRLTVL.